This T cell receptor (beta chain) appears in the sequencing data of a study of T cell repertoires in cytomegalovirus infection. Study overall: A matching HLA type, together with CMV infection, was signaled by public TCR beta signatures. Study-level findings and limits: The ex vivo response was dominated by HLA-C-restricted CMV-specific TCR beta clonotypes. There were carriers of CMV plus the relevant HLA, and cumulative public TCR beta family frequency identified them.

A few counts support this clonotype. No antigen is known for it. TCRdb passed the reads through MiXCR, listing each CDR3 protein once. Of some 280,000 distinct CDR3 sequences in the sample, roughly an eighth were seen once. V gave up 8 bases and J gave up 4 bases; unmatched junction bases: 17. The CDR3 spans 15 residues. Germline loops: CDR1 DFQATT, CDR2 SNEGSKA (reference sequence). The source of this sequence is a human donor in good health (CMV status not recorded). Some clones in this sample may be carry-over from other donors' samples. The rearrangement uses TRBV20-1 and TRBJ2-7; the match to TRBD1 covers 7 bases. Sequenced: PBMCs. CDR3 loop: CSRATPNRGGYEQYF. The CDR3 DNA is TGCAGTCGGGCAACGCCAAACAGGGGCGGTTACGAGCAGTACTTC.